Below are 29 T cell receptor beta chains sequenced from a single sample in a study of CD8 T cells in Susac syndrome. cDNA came from approximately 0.5 to 1 ug RNA primed by random hexamers. TCRdb re-derived calls from the immunoSEQ multiplex PCR reads in MiXCR, one entry per CDR3 protein. The repertoire holds 250,000 to 350,000 distinct CDR3 sequences, with 90% to 95% as singletons. The sequencing input was CD4+ T cells from PBMCs. Receptors originate from a human donor with multiple sclerosis.

This chain links TRBV18 with TRBJ2-5; D remains unclear. CDR3 length: 14 residues. The germline gives CDR1 KGHSH, CDR2 LQKENI. V was cut by 1 base and J by 3 bases, with 9 bases left in between. CDR3 DNA sequence: TGTGCCAGCTCACCACAACAAGGAGAAGAGACCCAGTACTTC. Translation: CASSPQQGEETQYF.

The chain employs TRBV7-2 and TRBJ2-7; D is uncertain. Trimming took off 5 bases at V and 4 bases at J, with 18 bases between the two ends. CDR1 SGHTA and CDR2 FQGNSA come from the germline V gene. The CDR3 totals 15 residues. This CDR3 reads CASSENVGQQYEQYF. DNA for the CDR3: TGTGCCAGCAGCGAAAATGTAGGGCAGCAATACGAGCAGTACTTC.

The genes are TRBV7-9 and TRBJ1-6, with 7 positions matching TRBD1. This CDR3 has 15 residues. After removal of 1 base from V and 7 bases from J, the junction contained 4 bases not matched to a gene. In germline, CDR1 is SEHNR, CDR2 FQNEAQ (reference sequence). This chain's CDR3 is CASSLGDRENSPLHF. In nucleotides, the CDR3 is TGTGCCAGCAGCTTAGGAGACAGGGAAAATTCACCCCTCCACTTT. Together with reference TRBV7-9 and TRBJ1-6, the CDR3 gives the full variable domain: DTGVSQNPRHKITKRGQNVTFRCDPISEHNRLYWYRQTLGQGPEFLTYFQNEAQLEKSRLLSDRFSAERPKGSFSTLEIQRTEQGDSAMYLCASSLGDRENSPLHFGNGTRLTVT.

V gene TRBV2 combines with J gene TRBJ2-5; possibly TRBD2 for D (5 bases). This CDR3 has 14 residues. Germline CDR1 and CDR2: SNHLY and FYNNEI. Trimming took off 6 bases at V and 3 bases at J, with 14 bases between the two ends. CDR3 region: CASRSREAKETQYF. The DNA of the CDR3 is TGTGCCAGCAGGAGTCGGGAAGCGAAAGAGACCCAGTACTTC.

This clonotype was seen once. The chain joins TRBV6-5 to TRBJ2-7; D is possibly TRBD1 (7 bases). The V and J ends lost 5 bases and 2 bases respectively, with 16 bases between them. Per the germline V gene, CDR1 is MNHEY and CDR2 is SVGAGI. The CDR3 runs to 15 residues. The CDR3 nucleotides read TGTGCCAGCAGTCCCCGACAGGGAGGTACCTACGAGCAGTACTTC. Encoded protein: CASSPRQGGTYEQYF.

The chain uses TRBV7-2 and TRBJ1-2, with a tentative D call TRBD1 (5 bases). The CDR3 runs to 13 residues. Germline CDR1 is SGHTA and CDR2 is FQGNSA. V was cut by 0 bases and J by 5 bases, with 7 bases left in between. The CDR3: CASSLAQGYGYTF. The CDR3 region has the DNA TGTGCCAGCAGCTTAGCCCAGGGATATGGCTACACCTTC.

This sequence joins TRBV7-8 and TRBJ1-2; D unresolved. This CDR3 is 14 amino acids long. Germline V CDR1 and CDR2: SGHVS, FQNEAQ. Trimming removed 5 bases at V and 0 bases at J, with 10 bases between. In DNA form, the CDR3 reads TGTGCCAGCAGCCCCGTCGTAGCTAACTATGGCTACACCTTC. It codes for CASSPVVANYGYTF.

V gene TRBV9 combines with J gene TRBJ2-5; D may be TRBD1 (6 bases). The CDR3 length is 15 residues. From germline, CDR1 is SGDLS and CDR2 YYNGEE. The V end was cut by 0 bases, the J end by 5 bases, with 14 bases between. CDR3 protein: CASSVGPQGTETQYF. CDR3 DNA: TGTGCCAGCAGCGTAGGACCACAGGGAACGGAGACCCAGTACTTC. Variable domain in full (rest from reference TRBV9 and TRBJ2-5): DSGVTQTPKHLITATGQRVTLRCSPRSGDLSVYWYQQSLDQGLQFLIQYYNGEERAKGNILERFSAQQFPDLHSELNLSSLELGDSALYFCASSVGPQGTETQYFGPGTRLLVL.

V gene TRBV5-6 combines with J gene TRBJ1-1; D unresolved. Germline V gives CDR1 SGHDT, CDR2 YYEEEE. This CDR3 region has 14 residues. The V gene lost 4 bases and the J gene lost 1 base, with 11 bases spanning the gap. The CDR3 nucleotides are TGTGCCAGCAGCGCGGACTTGCAGAACACTGAAGCTTTCTTT. This codes for CASSADLQNTEAFF.

The gene calls are TRBV6-6 and TRBJ1-1; TRBD1 agrees at 9 bases. The CDR3 is made up of 15 amino acids. CDR1 MNHNY and CDR2 SVGAGI come from the germline V gene (reference sequence). Unmatched junction bases numbered 6, after V lost 6 bases and J lost 1 base. This CDR3 is CASRPDRGRNTEAFF. The DNA of the CDR3 is TGTGCCAGCAGGCCAGACAGGGGGAGGAACACTGAAGCTTTCTTT.

The chain couples TRBV9 to TRBJ2-5; TRBD2 matches at 7 bases. Per germline, CDR1 SGDLS and CDR2 YYNGEE. This CDR3 contains 15 residues. V gave up 0 bases and J gave up 4 bases; unmatched junction bases: 6. In DNA form, the CDR3 reads TGTGCCAGCAGCGTAGCCCCTAGCGGCTTAGAGACCCAGTACTTC. Its protein is CASSVAPSGLETQYF. Full variable domain (missing parts from reference TRBV9 and TRBJ2-5): DSGVTQTPKHLITATGQRVTLRCSPRSGDLSVYWYQQSLDQGLQFLIQYYNGEERAKGNILERFSAQQFPDLHSELNLSSLELGDSALYFCASSVAPSGLETQYFGPGTRLLVL.

This clonotype has only one observation. This sequence joins TRBV18 and TRBJ2-1; D call uncertain. In germline, CDR1 is KGHSH, CDR2 LQKENI. The CDR3 length is 13 residues. The ends were cut back, 4 bases at V and 4 bases at J, with 8 bases in the middle. The CDR3 region has the DNA TGTGCCAGCTCACTCGCCAAGTACAATGAGCAGTTCTTC. Translation: CASSLAKYNEQFF.

V gene TRBV2 combines with J gene TRBJ1-2; D possibly corresponds to TRBD1 (6 bases). Per the germline V gene, CDR1 is SNHLY and CDR2 is FYNNEI. V was pared by 3 bases and J by 3 bases, with 17 bases between. There are 16 residues in the CDR3. As DNA, the CDR3 is TGTGCCAGCAGTGAGCGGGGGGGCGGATTCGACTATGGCTACACCTTC. Residues: CASSERGGGFDYGYTF.

In DNA, the CDR3 is TGTGCCAGCAGCTCGAGGCGACTAGCGGTAACAGATACGCAGTATTTT. Translation: CASSSRRLAVTDTQYF. This chain links TRBV7-9 with TRBJ2-3, with 9 bases fitting TRBD2. The V and J ends lost 4 bases and 3 bases, in that order; junction bases with no gene match: 8. In germline, CDR1 is SEHNR, CDR2 FQNEAQ (reference sequence). The CDR3 is 16 residues long.

The chain recombines TRBV7-8 with TRBJ1-5; D is uncertain. CDR1 and CDR2 from the germline V gene are SGHVS and FQNEAQ. The V and J ends lost 4 bases and 11 bases respectively, with 9 bases between them. CDR3 length: 11 residues. CDR3 region: CASSSGRAQHF. The CDR3 DNA reads TGTGCCAGCAGCTCCGGAAGAGCCCAGCATTTT.

This clonotype was seen only once. CDR3 bases: TGTGCCACCAGTTCTTCCGGGACAGGGGTCTCTGAAGCTTTCTTT. This translates into CATSSSGTGVSEAFF. V is TRBV24-1 and J is TRBJ1-1, with 10 bases aligning to TRBD1. With V trimmed by 6 bases and J by 6 bases, 9 bases remained unmatched. The CDR3 contains 15 residues. Germline V gene data show CDR1 as KGHDR and CDR2 as SFDVKD.

The chain employs TRBV6-2 or TRBV6-3 and TRBJ2-7; 15 nucleotides agree with TRBD2. Unmatched junction bases numbered 9, after V lost 0 bases and J lost 0 bases. The germline CDR1 and CDR2 sequences are MNHEY and SVGEGT. The CDR3 has 20 residues. The CDR3 spells CASSYSMGLAGGSSSYEQYF. CDR3 sequence (DNA): TGTGCCAGCAGTTACTCGATGGGACTAGCGGGGGGCTCGAGCTCCTACGAGCAGTACTTC.

The rearrangement links TRBV20-1 to TRBJ1-2; D is undetermined. Trimming stripped 5 bases from V and 4 bases from J, with 14 bases between. CDR3 length: 13 residues. Germline assignment: CDR1 DFQATT and CDR2 SNEGSKA (reference sequence). DNA for the CDR3: TGCAGTGCTCGGCACGACCGAGGCTATGGCTACACCTTC. Its protein is CSARHDRGYGYTF.

This clonotype has only a few counts. The gene calls are TRBV7-2 and TRBJ2-7; 8 bases agree with TRBD2. This CDR3 region has 15 residues. The V gene's germline CDR1 is SGHTA and CDR2 FQGNSA. After removal of 8 bases from V and 4 bases from J, the junction contained 13 bases not matched to a gene. The CDR3: CASAIGGGHQYEQYF. DNA for the CDR3: TGTGCCAGCGCTATTGGCGGGGGGCATCAATACGAGCAGTACTTC.

V usage is TRBV27 and J usage is TRBJ2-7, with 9 bases aligning to TRBD1. Germline V lookup: CDR1 MNHEY, CDR2 SMNVEV (reference sequence). The CDR3 consists of 17 residues. Trimming at V came to 6 bases and at J to 4 bases, leaving 16 bases not matched to a gene. The CDR3 sequence: CASSLKLPGQGGYEQYF. The CDR3, as DNA: TGTGCCAGCAGCCTAAAGTTACCGGGACAGGGAGGGTACGAGCAGTACTTC.

The chain recombines TRBV28 with TRBJ1-1, with a weak D call TRBD1 (6 bases). Germline V gene data show CDR1 as MDHEN and CDR2 as SYDVKM. The CDR3 has 16 amino acids. Between the trimmed V and J ends, which lost 4 bases and 4 bases, there was a span of 19 bases. CDR3 DNA: TGTGCCAGCAGTTCCTCCCGGCGGGGGGGGGCCACTGAAGCTTTCTTT. Amino acid sequence: CASSSSRRGGATEAFF.

The chain recombines TRBV12-3 or TRBV12-4 with TRBJ1-1; D gene unclear. Between the trimmed V and J ends, which lost 3 bases and 9 bases, there was a span of 11 bases. This CDR3 is built from 12 residues. CDR3 sequence reads: CASSFSVGKAFF. In DNA, the CDR3 is TGTGCCAGCAGTTTTTCCGTGGGTAAAGCTTTCTTT.

CDR3 nucleotides: TGCAGTGCTAGGGCTCTGGGACTAGCGGGAGTAGTTATCCACAATGAGCAGTTCTTC. Its protein is CSARALGLAGVVIHNEQFF. This chain joins TRBV20-1 and TRBJ2-1, with 14 bases identical to TRBD2. CDR1 is DFQATT and CDR2 is SNEGSKA in the germline V gene (reference sequence). Losses at the gene ends were 3 bases for V and 5 bases for J; bases not matched to a gene: 15. This CDR3 contains 19 residues.

The genes are TRBV23-1 and TRBJ1-1, with a possible D match to TRBD1 (5 bases). TRBV23-1 is given ORF status, its function remaining uncertain. This CDR3 contains 15 residues. The V end was cut by 1 base, the J end by 7 bases, with 16 bases between. This chain's CDR3 is CASSQLRGRGGEAFF. CDR3 sequence (DNA): TGCGCCAGCAGTCAATTACGGGGCCGTGGTGGTGAAGCTTTCTTT.

The CDR3 is CASSLAVADGYTF. DNA of the CDR3: TGCGCCAGCAGCTTGGCGGTCGCGGATGGCTACACCTTC. The chain recombines TRBV5-1 with TRBJ1-2; no clear D. V was pared by 0 bases and J by 6 bases, with 9 bases between. The CDR3 has 13 residues. CDR1 is SGHRS and CDR2 is YFSETQ in the germline V gene.

This chain links TRBV7-2 with TRBJ1-4; 8 positions match TRBD1. J gave up 3 bases and V 4 bases, and 4 bases lay outside the gene matches. CDR1 is SGHTA, CDR2 FQGNSA, per germline. The CDR3 covers 15 residues. The CDR3 spells CASSSGQASNEKLFF. CDR3 nucleotides: TGTGCCAGCAGCTCGGGACAGGCCTCTAATGAAAAACTGTTTTTT.

This clonotype has just a few counts. The chain links TRBV12-3 or TRBV12-4 to TRBJ2-1; D might be TRBD1 (6 bases). Between the trimmed V and J ends, which lost 5 bases and 1 base, there was a span of 9 bases. The CDR3 consists of 14 residues. CDR3 residues: CASSVRGSYNEQFF. CDR3 sequence (DNA): TGTGCCAGCAGTGTCAGGGGATCCTACAATGAGCAGTTCTTC.

This chain connects TRBV12-3 or TRBV12-4 to TRBJ2-4, with D unclear. Trimming removed 1 base from V and 3 bases from J, with 10 bases in between. The CDR3 runs to 15 residues. The DNA of the CDR3 is TGTGCCAGCAGTTTAGGCAGCCTTTTCAAAAACATTCAGTACTTC. This codes for CASSLGSLFKNIQYF.

The chain links TRBV9 to TRBJ1-2; 12 bases fit TRBD1. The germline CDR1 and CDR2 sequences are SGDLS and YYNGEE. This CDR3 contains 17 residues. The J segment lost 0 bases and the V segment lost 2 bases, leaving 5 bases of the junction unmatched. The CDR3 protein is CASSVTGQGASNYGYTF. The DNA of the CDR3 is TGTGCCAGCAGCGTGACGGGACAGGGGGCTTCTAACTATGGCTACACCTTC.